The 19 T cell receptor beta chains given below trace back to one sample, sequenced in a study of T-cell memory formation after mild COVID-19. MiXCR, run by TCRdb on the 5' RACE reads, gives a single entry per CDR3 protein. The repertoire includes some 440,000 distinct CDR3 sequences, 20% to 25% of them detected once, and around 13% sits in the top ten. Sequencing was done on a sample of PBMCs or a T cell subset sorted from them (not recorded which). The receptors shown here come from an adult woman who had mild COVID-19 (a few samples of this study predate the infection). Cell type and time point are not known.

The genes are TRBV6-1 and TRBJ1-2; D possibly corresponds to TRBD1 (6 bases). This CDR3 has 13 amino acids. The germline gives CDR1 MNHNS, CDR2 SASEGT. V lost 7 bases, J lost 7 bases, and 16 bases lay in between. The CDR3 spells CASTPGVSLGYTF. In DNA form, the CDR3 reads TGTGCCAGCACCCCAGGGGTGTCCCTTGGCTACACCTTC.

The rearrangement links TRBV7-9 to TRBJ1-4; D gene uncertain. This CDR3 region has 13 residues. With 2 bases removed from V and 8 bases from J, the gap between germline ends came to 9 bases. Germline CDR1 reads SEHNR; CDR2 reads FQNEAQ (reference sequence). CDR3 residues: CASSLTSGEKLFF. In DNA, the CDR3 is TGTGCCAGCAGCTTAACGAGTGGGGAAAAACTGTTTTTT.

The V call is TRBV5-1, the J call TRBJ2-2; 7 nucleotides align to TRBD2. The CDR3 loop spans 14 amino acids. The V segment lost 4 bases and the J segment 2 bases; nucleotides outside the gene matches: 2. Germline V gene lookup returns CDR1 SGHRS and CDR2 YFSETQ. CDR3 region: CASSGGSNTGELFF. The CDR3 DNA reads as TGCGCCAGCAGCGGCGGGAGTAACACCGGGGAGCTGTTTTTT.

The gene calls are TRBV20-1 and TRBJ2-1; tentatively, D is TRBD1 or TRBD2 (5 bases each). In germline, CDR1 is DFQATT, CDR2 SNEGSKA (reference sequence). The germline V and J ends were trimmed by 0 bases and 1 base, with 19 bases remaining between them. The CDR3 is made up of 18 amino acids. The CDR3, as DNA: TGCAGTGCTAGAGATGAAGCGAGATTGTGGGGGTCCTACAATGAGCAGTTCTTC. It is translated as CSARDEARLWGSYNEQFF.

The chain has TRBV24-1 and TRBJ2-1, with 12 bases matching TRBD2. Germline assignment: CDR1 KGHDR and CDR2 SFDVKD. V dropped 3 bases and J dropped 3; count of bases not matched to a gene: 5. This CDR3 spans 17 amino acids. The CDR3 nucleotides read TGTGCCACCAGTGATCCGACTAGCGGGAGAGGCTACAATGAGCAGTTCTTC. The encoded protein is CATSDPTSGRGYNEQFF.

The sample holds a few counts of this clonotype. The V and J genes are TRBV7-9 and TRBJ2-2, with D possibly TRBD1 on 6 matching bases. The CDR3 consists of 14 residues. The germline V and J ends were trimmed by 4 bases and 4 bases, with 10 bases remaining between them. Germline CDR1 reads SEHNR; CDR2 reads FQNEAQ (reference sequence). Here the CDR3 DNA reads TGTGCCAGCAGCTCGGGACACCTCACCGGGGAGCTGTTTTTT. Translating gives CASSSGHLTGELFF.

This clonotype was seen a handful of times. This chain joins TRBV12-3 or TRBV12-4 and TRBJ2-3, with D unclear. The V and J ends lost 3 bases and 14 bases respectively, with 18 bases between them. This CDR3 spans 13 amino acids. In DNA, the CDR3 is TGTGCCAGCAGTTTTAACGGGCTCCCCCCGCCGTATTTT. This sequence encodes CASSFNGLPPPYF.

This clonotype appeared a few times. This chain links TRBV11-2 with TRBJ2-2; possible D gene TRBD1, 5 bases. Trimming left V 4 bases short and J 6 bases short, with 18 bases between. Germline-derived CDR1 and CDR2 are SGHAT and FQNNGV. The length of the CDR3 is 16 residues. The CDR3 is CASSSTGNAVSGELFF. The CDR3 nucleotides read TGTGCCAGCAGCTCTACAGGCAATGCAGTCTCCGGGGAGCTGTTTTTT.

The CDR3: CASSSTGTLGSYNEQFF. The CDR3 nucleotides read TGCGCCAGCAGCTCTACAGGGACTTTAGGCTCCTACAATGAGCAGTTCTTC. The V call is TRBV5-1, the J call TRBJ2-1; D tentatively reads TRBD1 or TRBD2 (6 bases each). The CDR3 is made up of 17 amino acids. V was shortened by 3 bases and J by 0 bases, with 16 bases between the two germline ends. Germline CDR1 reads SGHRS; CDR2 reads YFSETQ.

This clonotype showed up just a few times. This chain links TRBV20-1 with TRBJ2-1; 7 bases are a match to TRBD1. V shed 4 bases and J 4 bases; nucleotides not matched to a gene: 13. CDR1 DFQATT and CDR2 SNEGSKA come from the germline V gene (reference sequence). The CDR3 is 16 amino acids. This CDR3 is CSATTEGRGIYNEQFF. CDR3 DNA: TGCAGTGCTACGACAGAGGGCAGGGGGATTTACAATGAGCAGTTCTTC.

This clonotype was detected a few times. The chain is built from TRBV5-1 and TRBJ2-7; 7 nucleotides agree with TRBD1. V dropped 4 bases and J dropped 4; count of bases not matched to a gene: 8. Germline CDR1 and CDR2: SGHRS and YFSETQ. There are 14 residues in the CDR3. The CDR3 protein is CASSLLGQMYEQYF. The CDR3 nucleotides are TGCGCCAGCAGCCTACTGGGACAGATGTACGAGCAGTACTTC.

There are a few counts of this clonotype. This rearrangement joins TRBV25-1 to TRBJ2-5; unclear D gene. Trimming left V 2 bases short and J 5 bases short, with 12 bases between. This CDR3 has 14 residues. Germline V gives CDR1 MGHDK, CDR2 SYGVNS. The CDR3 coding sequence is TGTGCCAGCAGTGAACCCGGGCCCCGGGAGACCCAGTACTTC. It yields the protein CASSEPGPRETQYF.

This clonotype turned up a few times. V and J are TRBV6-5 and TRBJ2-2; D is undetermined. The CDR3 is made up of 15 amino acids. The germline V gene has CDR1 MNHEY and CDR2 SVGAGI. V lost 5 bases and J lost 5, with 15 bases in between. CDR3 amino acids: CASSPSFLKTGELFF. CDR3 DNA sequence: TGTGCCAGCAGTCCCTCCTTTTTGAAGACCGGGGAGCTGTTTTTT.

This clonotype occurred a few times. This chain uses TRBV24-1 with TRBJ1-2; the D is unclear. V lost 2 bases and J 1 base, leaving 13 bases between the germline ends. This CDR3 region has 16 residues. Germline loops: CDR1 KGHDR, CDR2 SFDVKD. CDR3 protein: CATSDSGQNYNYGYTF. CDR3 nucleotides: TGTGCCACCAGTGATTCTGGGCAGAATTATAACTATGGCTACACCTTC.

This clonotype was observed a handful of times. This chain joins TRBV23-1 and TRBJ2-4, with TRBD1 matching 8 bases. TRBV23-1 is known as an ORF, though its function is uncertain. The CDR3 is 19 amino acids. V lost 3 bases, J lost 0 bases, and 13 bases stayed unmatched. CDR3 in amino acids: CASSHPFRQGSLAKNIQYF. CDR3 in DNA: TGCGCCAGCAGTCACCCATTCAGACAGGGGAGCCTAGCCAAAAACATTCAGTACTTC.

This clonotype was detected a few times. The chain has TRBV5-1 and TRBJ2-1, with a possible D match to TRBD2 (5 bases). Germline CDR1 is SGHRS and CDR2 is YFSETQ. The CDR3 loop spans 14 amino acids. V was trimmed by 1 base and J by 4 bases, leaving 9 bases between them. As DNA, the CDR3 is TGCGCCAGCAGCTTGCAATCGGGATACAATGAGCAGTTCTTC. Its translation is CASSLQSGYNEQFF. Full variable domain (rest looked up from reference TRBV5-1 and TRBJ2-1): KAGVTQTPRYLIKTRGQQVTLSCSPISGHRSVSWYQQTPGQGLQFLFEYFSETQRNKGNFPGRFSGRQFSNSRSEMNVSTLELGDSALYLCASSLQSGYNEQFFGPGTRLTVL.

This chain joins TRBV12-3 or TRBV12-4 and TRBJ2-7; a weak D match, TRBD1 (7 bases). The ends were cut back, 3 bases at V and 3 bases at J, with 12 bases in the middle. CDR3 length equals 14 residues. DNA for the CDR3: TGTGCCAGCAGTTTGGGGGGACAGCTCTACGAGCAGTACTTC. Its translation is CASSLGGQLYEQYF.

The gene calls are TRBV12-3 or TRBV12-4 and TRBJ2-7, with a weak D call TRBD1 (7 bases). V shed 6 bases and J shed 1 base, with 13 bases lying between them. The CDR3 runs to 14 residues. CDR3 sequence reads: CASRSTGRSYEQYF. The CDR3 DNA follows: TGTGCCAGCAGATCGACAGGGAGGTCCTACGAGCAGTACTTC.

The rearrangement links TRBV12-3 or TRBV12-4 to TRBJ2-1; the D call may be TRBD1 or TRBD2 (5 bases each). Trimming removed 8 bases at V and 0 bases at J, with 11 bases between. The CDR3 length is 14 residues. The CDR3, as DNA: TGTGCCAGCGGGGACGTGAGCTCCTACAATGAGCAGTTCTTC. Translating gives CASGDVSSYNEQFF.